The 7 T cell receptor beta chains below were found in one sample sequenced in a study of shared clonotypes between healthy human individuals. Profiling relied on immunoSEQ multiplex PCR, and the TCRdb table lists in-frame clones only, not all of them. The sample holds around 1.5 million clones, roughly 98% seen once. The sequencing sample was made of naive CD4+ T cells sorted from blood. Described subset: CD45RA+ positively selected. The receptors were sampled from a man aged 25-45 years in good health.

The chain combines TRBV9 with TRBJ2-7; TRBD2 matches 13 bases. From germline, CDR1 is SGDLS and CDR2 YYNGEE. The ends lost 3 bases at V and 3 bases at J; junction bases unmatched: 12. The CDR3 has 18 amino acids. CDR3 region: CASSAGLAGEKIVYEQYF. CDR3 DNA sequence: TGTGCCAGCAGCGCTGGACTAGCGGGAGAAAAGATTGTCTACGAGCAGTACTTC.

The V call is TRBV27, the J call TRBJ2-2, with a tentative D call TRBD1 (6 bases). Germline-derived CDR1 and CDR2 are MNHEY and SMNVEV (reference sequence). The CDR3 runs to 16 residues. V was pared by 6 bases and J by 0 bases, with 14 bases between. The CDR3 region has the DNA TGTGCCAGCAGACTTTCAACAGGGCCGAACACCGGGGAGCTGTTTTTT. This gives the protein CASRLSTGPNTGELFF.

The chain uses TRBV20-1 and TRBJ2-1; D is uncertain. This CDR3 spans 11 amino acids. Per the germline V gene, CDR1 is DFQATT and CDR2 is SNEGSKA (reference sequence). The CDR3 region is CRVGGPNEQFF. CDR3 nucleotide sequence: TGCAGAGTCGGTGGGCCCAATGAGCAGTTCTTC.

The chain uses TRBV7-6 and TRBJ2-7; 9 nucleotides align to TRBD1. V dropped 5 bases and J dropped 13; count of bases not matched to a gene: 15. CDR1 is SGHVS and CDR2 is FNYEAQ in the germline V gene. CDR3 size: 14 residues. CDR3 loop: CASSVTPGQGTPYF. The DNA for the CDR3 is TGTGCCAGCAGCGTTACACCGGGACAGGGAACTCCATACTTC.

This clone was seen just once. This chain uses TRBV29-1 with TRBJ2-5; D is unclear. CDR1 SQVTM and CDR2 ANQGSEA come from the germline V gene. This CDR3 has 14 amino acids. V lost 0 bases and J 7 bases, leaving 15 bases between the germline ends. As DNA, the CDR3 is TGCAGCGTTGAAGATGCCCGGTGGTCCCGGACCCAGTACTTC. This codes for CSVEDARWSRTQYF.

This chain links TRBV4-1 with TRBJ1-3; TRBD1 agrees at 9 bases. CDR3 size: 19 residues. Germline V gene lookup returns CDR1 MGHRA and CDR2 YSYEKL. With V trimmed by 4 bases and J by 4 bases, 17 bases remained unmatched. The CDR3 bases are TGCGCCAGCAGCCTGGTTCCCGGGACAGGGAATTTGAGGGGAAACACCATATATTTT. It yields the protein CASSLVPGTGNLRGNTIYF.

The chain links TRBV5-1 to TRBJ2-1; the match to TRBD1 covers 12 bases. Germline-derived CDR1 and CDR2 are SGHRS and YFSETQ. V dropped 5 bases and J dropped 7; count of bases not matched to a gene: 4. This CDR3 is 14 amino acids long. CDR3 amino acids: CASRTGQGANEQFF. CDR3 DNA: TGCGCCAGCAGGACGGGACAGGGGGCGAATGAGCAGTTCTTC.